The subject of this entry is one T cell receptor beta chain. Amplification used 60 Vbeta primers and 13 Jbeta primers. In the source study's methods: There were around 78 million unique TCR beta chains by a later count, and approximately 11 million of them were shared. The data were produced by immunoSEQ multiplex PCR, yet TCRdb's version contains in-frame clones alone and is incomplete. Clone size and the V and J calls come from that table; the DNA yielded D and trimming. The sample has over 150,000 clones, around 80% seen once; the top ten hold 7%. The V and J ends lost 6 bases and 7 bases, in that order; junction bases with no gene match: 10. Per the germline V gene, CDR1 is MDHEN and CDR2 is SYDVKM. The CDR3 has 14 amino acids. This specimen comes from a study of cytomegalovirus exposure and HLA in healthy donors.

The sequence derives from a woman aged 30 to 39 in good health and CMV-seropositive. Sequences were obtained from PBMCs. The chain recombines TRBV28 with TRBJ1-2, with 8 bases that match TRBD1. CDR3 loop: CASRQTGTGGGYTF. CDR3 nucleotide sequence: TGTGCCAGCAGACAAACGGGGACAGGCGGTGGCTACACCTTC.